The 7 T cell receptor beta chains presented below share a single source sample, sequenced in a study of shared clonotypes between healthy human individuals. The protocol was immunoSEQ multiplex PCR, while the TCRdb copy is restricted to in-frame clones and leaves out a portion. The sample holds hundreds of thousands of clones; roughly 70% are singletons and the top ten take more than 1.5%. Input material: memory CD4+ T cells sorted from blood. The subset: CD45RA-negative fraction. The receptor set was obtained from a woman in her 30s in good health.

V is TRBV7-9 and J is TRBJ1-1; no clear D gene. Germline V gives CDR1 SEHNR, CDR2 FQNEAQ (reference sequence). Trimming took off 3 bases at V and 1 base at J, with 6 bases between the two ends. The CDR3 is 13 residues long. For the CDR3, the DNA is TGTGCCAGCAGCTTCTCAGAGAACACTGAAGCTTTCTTT. Encoded protein: CASSFSENTEAFF. The full variable domain, rest sourced from reference TRBV7-9 and TRBJ1-1, is DTGVSQNPRHKITKRGQNVTFRCDPISEHNRLYWYRQTLGQGPEFLTYFQNEAQLEKSRLLSDRFSAERPKGSFSTLEIQRTEQGDSAMYLCASSFSENTEAFFGQGTRLTVV.

The chain links TRBV29-1 to TRBJ2-7; no clear D gene. The length of the CDR3 is 13 residues. Trimming stripped 6 bases from V and 0 bases from J, with 12 bases between. Germline V lookup: CDR1 SQVTM, CDR2 ANQGSEA. The chain's CDR3 is CSVGKQTSYEQYF. The CDR3 nucleotides are TGCAGCGTCGGTAAACAGACCTCCTACGAGCAGTACTTC.

This chain links TRBV6-1 with TRBJ1-5, with D possibly TRBD1 on 6 matching bases. The V end was cut by 7 bases, the J end by 3 bases, with 16 bases between. The CDR3 covers 15 residues. Germline CDR1 reads MNHNS; CDR2 reads SASEGT. The CDR3 DNA reads as TGTGCCAGCAATCCTTCAGGGGAGTACAATCAGCCCCAGCATTTT. Residues: CASNPSGEYNQPQHF.

This clone was counted between two and nine times. The chain is built from TRBV10-3 and TRBJ2-1; 10 bases are a match to TRBD2. The germline CDR1 and CDR2 sequences are ENHRY and SYGVKD. The CDR3 length is 21 residues. Unmatched junction bases numbered 20, after V lost 0 bases and J lost 6 bases. The CDR3 bases are TGTGCCATCAGTGAGTCTGTCCTCCTAGCGGGAGACCCAAAGGGGAGCAATGAGCAGTTCTTC. This encodes CAISESVLLAGDPKGSNEQFF.

The CDR3: CASSTGQVGEQFF. In DNA form, the CDR3 reads TGCGCCAGCAGCACCGGACAGGTTGGTGAGCAGTTCTTC. The rearrangement links TRBV5-1 to TRBJ2-1; TRBD1 matches 7 bases. Trimming took 4 bases from V and 9 from J; bases not matched to a gene: 7. The germline V gene encodes CDR1 SGHRS and CDR2 YFSETQ. This CDR3 has 13 residues.

The chain recombines TRBV6-1 with TRBJ2-5; D is uncertain. There are 12 residues in the CDR3. The V end was cut by 4 bases, the J end by 1 base, with 4 bases between. CDR1 is MNHNS and CDR2 is SASEGT in the germline V gene. CDR3 coding DNA: TGTGCCAGCAGTGCCTTCCAAGAGACCCAGTACTTC. It yields the protein CASSAFQETQYF.

The count of this clone is one. V gene TRBV14 combines with J gene TRBJ2-5; D is unresolved. The DNA end is more similar to TRBJ2-7, so the J call may be wrong. The CDR3 is made up of 14 amino acids. Looked up from germline, CDR1 is SGHDN and CDR2 is FVKESK. CDR3 sequence (DNA): TGTGCCAGCAGCCCCCGCACTCACTCCTACGAGCAGTACTTC. Translating it yields CASSPRTHSYEQYF.